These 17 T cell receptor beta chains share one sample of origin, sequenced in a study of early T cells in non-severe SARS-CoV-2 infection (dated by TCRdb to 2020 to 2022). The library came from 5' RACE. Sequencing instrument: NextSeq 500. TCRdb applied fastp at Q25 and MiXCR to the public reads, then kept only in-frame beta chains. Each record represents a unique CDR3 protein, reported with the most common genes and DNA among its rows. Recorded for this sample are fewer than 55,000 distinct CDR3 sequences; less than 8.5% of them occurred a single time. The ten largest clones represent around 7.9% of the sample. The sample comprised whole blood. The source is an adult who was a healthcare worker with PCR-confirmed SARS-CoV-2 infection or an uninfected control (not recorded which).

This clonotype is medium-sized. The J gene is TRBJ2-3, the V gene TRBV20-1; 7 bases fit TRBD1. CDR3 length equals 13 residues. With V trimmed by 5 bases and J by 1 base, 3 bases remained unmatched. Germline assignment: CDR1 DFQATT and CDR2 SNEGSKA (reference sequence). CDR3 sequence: CSARTGGTDTQYF. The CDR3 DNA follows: TGCAGTGCTCGAACAGGGGGCACAGATACGCAGTATTTT.

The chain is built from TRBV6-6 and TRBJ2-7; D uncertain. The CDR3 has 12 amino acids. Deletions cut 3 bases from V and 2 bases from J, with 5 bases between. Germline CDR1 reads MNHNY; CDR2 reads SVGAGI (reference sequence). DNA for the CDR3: TGTGCCAGCAGTTATTCGGCCTACGAGCAGTACTTC. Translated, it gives CASSYSAYEQYF.

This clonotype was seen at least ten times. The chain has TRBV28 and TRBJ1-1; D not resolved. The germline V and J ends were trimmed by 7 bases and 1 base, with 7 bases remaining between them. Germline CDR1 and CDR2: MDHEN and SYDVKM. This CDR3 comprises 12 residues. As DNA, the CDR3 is TGTGCCAGCATCCGATCGAACACTGAAGCTTTCTTT. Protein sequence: CASIRSNTEAFF.

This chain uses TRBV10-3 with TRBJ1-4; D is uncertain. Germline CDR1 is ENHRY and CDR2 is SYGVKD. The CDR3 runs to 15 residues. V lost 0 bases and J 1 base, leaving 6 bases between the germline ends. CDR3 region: CAISESGGTNEKLFF. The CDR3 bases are TGTGCCATCAGTGAGTCGGGTGGAACTAATGAAAAACTGTTTTTT.

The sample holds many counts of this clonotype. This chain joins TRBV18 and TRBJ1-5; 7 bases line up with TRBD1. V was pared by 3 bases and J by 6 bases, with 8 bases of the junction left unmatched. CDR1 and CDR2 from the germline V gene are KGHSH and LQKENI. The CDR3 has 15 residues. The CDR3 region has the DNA TGTGCCAGCTCACCGATACAGGGGACGGGTCAGCCCCAGCATTTT. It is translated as CASSPIQGTGQPQHF.

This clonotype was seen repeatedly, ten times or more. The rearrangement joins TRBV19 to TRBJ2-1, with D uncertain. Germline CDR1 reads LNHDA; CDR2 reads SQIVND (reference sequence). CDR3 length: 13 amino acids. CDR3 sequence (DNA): TGTGCAACTACCAGGAAGGGCTACAATGAGCAGTTCTTC. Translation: CATTRKGYNEQFF.

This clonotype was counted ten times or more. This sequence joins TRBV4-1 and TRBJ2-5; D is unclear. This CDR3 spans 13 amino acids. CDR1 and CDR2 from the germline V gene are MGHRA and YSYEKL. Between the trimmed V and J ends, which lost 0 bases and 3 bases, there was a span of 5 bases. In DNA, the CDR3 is TGCGCCAGCAGCCAAGACAGAGAAGAGACCCAGTACTTC. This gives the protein CASSQDREETQYF.

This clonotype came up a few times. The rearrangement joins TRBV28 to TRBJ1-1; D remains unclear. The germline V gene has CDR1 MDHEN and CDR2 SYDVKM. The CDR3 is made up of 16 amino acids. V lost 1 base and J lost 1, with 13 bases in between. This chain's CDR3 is CASSLSRLGGNTEAFF. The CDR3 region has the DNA TGTGCCAGCAGTTTATCCCGTCTAGGAGGGAACACTGAAGCTTTCTTT.

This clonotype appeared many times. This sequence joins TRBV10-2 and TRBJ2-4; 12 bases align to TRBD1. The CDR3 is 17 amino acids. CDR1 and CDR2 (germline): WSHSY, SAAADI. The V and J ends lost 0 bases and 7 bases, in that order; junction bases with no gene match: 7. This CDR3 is CASSESGTGGVRNIQYF. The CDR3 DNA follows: TGCGCCAGCAGTGAGTCGGGGACAGGGGGCGTTCGGAACATTCAGTACTTC.

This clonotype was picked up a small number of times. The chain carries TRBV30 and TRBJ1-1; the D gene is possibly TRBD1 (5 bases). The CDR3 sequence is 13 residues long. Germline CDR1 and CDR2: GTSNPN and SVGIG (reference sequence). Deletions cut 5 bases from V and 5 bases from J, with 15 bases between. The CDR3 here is CAWVRSGGTEAFF. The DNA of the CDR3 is TGTGCCTGGGTACGGTCTGGGGGAACTGAAGCTTTCTTT.

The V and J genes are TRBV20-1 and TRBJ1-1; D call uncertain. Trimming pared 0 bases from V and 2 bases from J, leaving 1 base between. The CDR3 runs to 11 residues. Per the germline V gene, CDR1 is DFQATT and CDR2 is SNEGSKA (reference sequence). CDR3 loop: CSARDNTEAFF. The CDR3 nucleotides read TGCAGTGCTAGAGACAACACTGAAGCTTTCTTT.

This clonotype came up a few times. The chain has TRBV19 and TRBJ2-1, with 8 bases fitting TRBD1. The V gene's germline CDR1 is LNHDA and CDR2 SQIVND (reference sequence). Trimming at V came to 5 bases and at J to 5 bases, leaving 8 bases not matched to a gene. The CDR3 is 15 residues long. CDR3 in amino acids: CASSWDRWGDNEQFF. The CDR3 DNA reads TGTGCCAGTAGTTGGGACAGGTGGGGAGACAATGAGCAGTTCTTC.

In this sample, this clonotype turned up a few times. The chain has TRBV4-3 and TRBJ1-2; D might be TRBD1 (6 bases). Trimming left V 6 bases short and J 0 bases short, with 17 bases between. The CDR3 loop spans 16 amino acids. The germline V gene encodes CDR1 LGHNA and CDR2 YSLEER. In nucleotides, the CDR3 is TGCGCCAGCAGGACGGACCCAGGGGTAGCTAACTATGGCTACACCTTC. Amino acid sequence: CASRTDPGVANYGYTF.

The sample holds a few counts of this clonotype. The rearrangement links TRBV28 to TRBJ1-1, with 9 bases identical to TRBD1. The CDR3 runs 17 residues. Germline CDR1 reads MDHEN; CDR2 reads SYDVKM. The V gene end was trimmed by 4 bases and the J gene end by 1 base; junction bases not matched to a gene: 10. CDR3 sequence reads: CASSSYKTGGRNTEAFF. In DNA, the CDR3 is TGTGCCAGCAGTTCTTATAAGACAGGGGGAAGGAACACTGAAGCTTTCTTT.

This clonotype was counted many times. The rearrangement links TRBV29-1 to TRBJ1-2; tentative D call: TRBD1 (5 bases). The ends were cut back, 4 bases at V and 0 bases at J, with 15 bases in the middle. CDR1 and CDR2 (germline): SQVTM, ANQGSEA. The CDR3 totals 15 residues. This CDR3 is CSVGGQGYSNYGYTF. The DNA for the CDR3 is TGCAGCGTTGGAGGGCAGGGTTATTCTAACTATGGCTACACCTTC.

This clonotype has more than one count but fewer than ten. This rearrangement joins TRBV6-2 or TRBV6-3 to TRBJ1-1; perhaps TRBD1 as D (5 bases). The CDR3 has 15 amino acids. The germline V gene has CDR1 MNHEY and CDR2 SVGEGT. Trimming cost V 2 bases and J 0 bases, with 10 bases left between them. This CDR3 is CASSYSRVLNTEAFF. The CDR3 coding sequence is TGTGCCAGCAGTTACAGCAGGGTCTTGAACACTGAAGCTTTCTTT.

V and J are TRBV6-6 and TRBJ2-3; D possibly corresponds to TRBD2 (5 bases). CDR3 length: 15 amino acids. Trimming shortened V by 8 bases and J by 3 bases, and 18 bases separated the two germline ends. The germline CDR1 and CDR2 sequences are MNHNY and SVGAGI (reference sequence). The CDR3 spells CASGSSHMGTDTQYF. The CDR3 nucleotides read TGTGCCAGCGGGTCTAGCCACATGGGAACAGATACGCAGTATTTT.